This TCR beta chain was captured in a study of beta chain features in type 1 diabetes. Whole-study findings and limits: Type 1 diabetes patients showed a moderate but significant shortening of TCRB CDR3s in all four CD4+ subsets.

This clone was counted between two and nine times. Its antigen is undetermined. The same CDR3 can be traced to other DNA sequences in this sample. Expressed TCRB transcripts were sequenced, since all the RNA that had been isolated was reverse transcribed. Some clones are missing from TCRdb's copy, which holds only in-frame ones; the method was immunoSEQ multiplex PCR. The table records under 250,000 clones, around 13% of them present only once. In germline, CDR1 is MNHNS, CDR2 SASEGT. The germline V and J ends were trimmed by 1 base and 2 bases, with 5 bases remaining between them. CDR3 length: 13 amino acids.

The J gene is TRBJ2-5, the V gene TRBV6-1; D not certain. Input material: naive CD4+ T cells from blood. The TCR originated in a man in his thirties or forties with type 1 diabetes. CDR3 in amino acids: CASSEGLQETQYF. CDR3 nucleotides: TGTGCCAGCAGTGAAGGGCTTCAAGAGACCCAGTACTTC.